This T cell receptor (beta chain) was sequenced in a study of tumor-infiltrating lymphocytes in oesophageal squamous cell carcinoma. A single record per CDR3 protein comes from TCRdb applying MiXCR to the PCR reads. The sample contains fewer than 20,000 distinct CDR3 sequences, 40% to 45% of which appear only once. Germline CDR1 reads SGHTA; CDR2 reads FQGNSA. V lost 2 bases and J 9 bases, leaving 16 bases between the germline ends. This CDR3 is 14 amino acids long. The chain is built from TRBV7-2 and TRBJ1-2; perhaps TRBD1 as D (5 bases). The sample consisted of normal esophageal tissue next to the tumor. This sequence originates from a male donor with esophageal squamous cell carcinoma. The DNA of the CDR3 is TGTGCCAGCAGCTTATTAGGTAGGGGCGCGAGCTACACCTTC. Translating gives CASSLLGRGASYTF.